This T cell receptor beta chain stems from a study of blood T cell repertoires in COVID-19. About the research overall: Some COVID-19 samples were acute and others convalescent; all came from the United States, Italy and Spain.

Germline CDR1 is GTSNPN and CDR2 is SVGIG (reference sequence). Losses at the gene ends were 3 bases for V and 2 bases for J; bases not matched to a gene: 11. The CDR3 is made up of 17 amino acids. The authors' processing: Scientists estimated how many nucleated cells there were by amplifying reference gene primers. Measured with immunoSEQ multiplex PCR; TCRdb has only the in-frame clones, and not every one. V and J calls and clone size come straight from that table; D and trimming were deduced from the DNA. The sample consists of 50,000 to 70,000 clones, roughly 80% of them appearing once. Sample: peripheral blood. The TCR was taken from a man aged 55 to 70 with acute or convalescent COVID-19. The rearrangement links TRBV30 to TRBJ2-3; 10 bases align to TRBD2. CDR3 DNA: TGTGCCTGGAGCGATCTTGGACTAGCGGCACACACAGATACGCAGTATTTT. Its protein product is CAWSDLGLAAHTDTQYF.